This entry is about one T cell receptor beta chain. The antigen is undetermined. The DNA ends 3 residues before the CDR3 does, and the rest of the CDR3 is filled in from the germline J gene. The entry originates in a study of T cell clonality in common variable immunodeficiency. Findings and limits, study-wide: Fewer deletions and N-nucleotide insertions were reportedly seen in common variable immunodeficiency TCR beta sequences. CVID patient heterogeneity limited repertoire-clinical complication correlations. TCRbeta clonality was increased in CVID versus healthy controls.

Generated by immunoSEQ multiplex PCR, the TCRdb table keeps only in-frame clones and is missing some. The sample has roughly 33,000 clones, none seen only once. Aged roughly 8 to 65 years, CVID subjects averaged about 38 years old. Both groups were predominantly of Caucasian heritage. This CDR3 contains 15 residues. CDR1 SQVTM and CDR2 ANQGSEA come from the germline V gene. Trimming stripped 1 base from V and 3 bases from J, with 14 bases between. Sequencing was performed on peripheral blood mononuclear cells. This TCR was sampled from a human donor with common variable immunodeficiency. V is TRBV29-1 and J is TRBJ2-3, with D unresolved. CDR3 amino acids: CSVEGQKARTDTQYF. CDR3 bases read: TGCAGCGTTGAAGGCCAAAAAGCTAGGACAGATACG.